These 17 T cell receptor beta chains originate from one sample sequenced in a study of Ad26.COV2.S vaccination and SARS-CoV-2 variants. Only in-frame clones appear in the TCRdb table, and some are missing; sequencing was by immunoSEQ multiplex PCR. The table lists fewer than 900,000 clones, more than 70% of them singletons. Regarding treatment: some 19 received Ad26.COV2.S at low or high dose, single or two shots; a few received placebo; per-sample allocation not given. Collection of the samples took place on day 63 after the first injection of vaccine or placebo. Source: peripheral blood, taken in a trial of Ad26.COV2.S vaccine versus placebo. The receptors were sampled from a person between 18 and 60 years old who received the Ad26.COV2.S COVID-19 vaccine or a placebo.

The V call is TRBV12-5, the J call TRBJ2-3; 12 bases align to TRBD2. V lost 6 bases to trimming and J lost 6 bases; unmatched junction nucleotides: 7. CDR1 and CDR2 from the germline V gene are LGHNT and FRNRAP. The CDR3 is 15 residues long. DNA of the CDR3: TGTGCTAGTGGCCTCGGACTAGCGGGACGGGATACGCAGTATTTT. It encodes CASGLGLAGRDTQYF. Variable domain in full (rest from reference TRBV12-5 and TRBJ2-3): DARVTQTPRHKVTEMGQEVTMRCQPILGHNTVFWYRQTMMQGLELLAYFRNRAPLDDSGMPKDRFSAEMPDATLATLKIQPSEPRDSAVYFCASGLGLAGRDTQYFGPGTRLTVL.

The rearrangement links TRBV19 to TRBJ1-1; TRBD1 aligns across 8 bases. The CDR3 has 14 amino acids. Germline loops: CDR1 LNHDA, CDR2 SQIVND (reference sequence). Trimming removed 10 bases from V and 6 bases from J; junction bases left unmatched: 13. The CDR3 region is CATQTGGGIPEAFF. The CDR3 DNA follows: TGTGCCACTCAAACAGGGGGAGGAATCCCTGAAGCTTTCTTT.

This clone was picked up one time. V usage is TRBV6-5 and J usage is TRBJ2-7; 8 bases are shared with TRBD1. Germline V lookup: CDR1 MNHEY, CDR2 SVGAGI. This CDR3 contains 14 residues. With 4 bases clipped from V and 6 bases from J, the junction kept 8 bases outside the gene matches. CDR3 residues: CASSSGTGTSEQYF. The DNA for the CDR3 is TGTGCCAGCAGTTCCGGGACAGGTACTTCCGAGCAGTACTTC.

The chain links TRBV6-6 to TRBJ1-2, with D perhaps matching TRBD1 (5 bases). The CDR3 length is 15 residues. Germline V CDR1 and CDR2: MNHNY, SVGAGI (reference sequence). V shed 2 bases and J shed 6 bases, with 16 bases lying between them. The CDR3 loop is CASSYGAGPVHGYTF. The CDR3 bases are TGTGCCAGCAGTTACGGGGCAGGGCCGGTCCATGGCTACACCTTC.

The rearrangement uses TRBV19 and TRBJ2-4, with D possibly matching TRBD2 (6 bases). The CDR3 totals 13 residues. Trimming cost V 5 bases and J 8 bases, with 13 bases left between them. The germline V gene encodes CDR1 LNHDA and CDR2 SQIVND (reference sequence). CDR3 DNA: TGTGCCAGTAGTCCAGGGACTCCGCACATTCAGTACTTC. Residues: CASSPGTPHIQYF. The full variable domain, rest sourced from reference TRBV19 and TRBJ2-4, is DGGITQSPKYLFRKEGQNVTLSCEQNLNHDAMYWYRQDPGQGLRLIYYSQIVNDFQKGDIAEGYSVSREKKESFPLTVTSAQKNPTAFYLCASSPGTPHIQYFGAGTRLSVL.

The genes are TRBV7-7 and TRBJ2-1; D gene ambiguous. This CDR3 contains 14 residues. The germline CDR1 and CDR2 sequences are SSHAT and FNYEAQ (reference sequence). V gave up 8 bases and J gave up 5 bases, with 16 bases separating them. CDR3 bases: TGTGCCAGCCAGCCCAGTAACTTTAACAATGAGCAGTTCTTC. This sequence encodes CASQPSNFNNEQFF.

This clone was seen more than once but under ten times. Other DNA sequences from this sample encode an identical CDR3 as well. The CDR3 spells CAWSVSNTEAFF. CDR3 DNA: TGTGCCTGGAGTGTCAGTAACACTGAAGCTTTCTTT. This chain uses TRBV30 with TRBJ1-1; D is undetermined. CDR1 is GTSNPN, CDR2 SVGIG, per germline (reference sequence). Trimming took 0 bases from V and 2 from J, leaving 4 bases between them. The CDR3 extends over 12 amino acids.

The V and J genes are TRBV5-6 and TRBJ2-3; D unclear. This CDR3 is built from 11 residues. Trimming took off 2 bases at V and 6 bases at J, with 4 bases between the two ends. Germline CDR1 SGHDT, CDR2 YYEEEE. The CDR3 loop is CASSLEDTQYF. For the CDR3, the DNA is TGTGCCAGCAGCTTAGAGGATACGCAGTATTTT.

This clone was picked up a small number of times. The chain carries TRBV18 and TRBJ2-7; D ambiguous. Germline V gene data show CDR1 as KGHSH and CDR2 as LQKENI. V was shortened by 0 bases and J by 0 bases, with 9 bases between the two germline ends. The CDR3 is 15 residues long. CDR3: CASSPPTGSSYEQYF. The DNA of the CDR3 is TGTGCCAGCTCACCACCGACCGGCAGCTCCTACGAGCAGTACTTC.

The chain combines TRBV11-2 with TRBJ1-2, with D tentatively TRBD1 (6 bases). The V end lost 5 bases, the J end lost 1 base, and 17 bases lay between the germline ends. CDR3 length: 16 amino acids. Per germline, CDR1 SGHAT and CDR2 FQNNGV. The CDR3 loop is CASSDSAGTINYGYTF. In nucleotides, the CDR3 is TGTGCCAGCAGCGACTCAGCAGGGACAATTAACTATGGCTACACCTTC.

This clone showed up just a few times. V gene TRBV3-1 (or the pseudogene TRBV3-2) combines with J gene TRBJ2-7; 7 positions match TRBD2. The CDR3 sequence is 14 residues long. CDR1 LGHDT and CDR2 YNNKEL come from the germline V gene (reference sequence). The V gene end was trimmed by 4 bases and the J gene end by 2 bases; junction bases not matched to a gene: 5. The CDR3 reads CASSPASGAYEQYF. In DNA form, the CDR3 reads TGTGCCAGCAGCCCGGCTAGCGGAGCCTACGAGCAGTACTTC.

This clone has a handful of counts. The chain links TRBV5-6 to TRBJ1-2, with D unclear. Looked up from germline, CDR1 is SGHDT and CDR2 is YYEEEE. Deletions cut 0 bases from V and 6 bases from J, with 15 bases between. The CDR3 loop spans 15 amino acids. The DNA for the CDR3 is TGTGCCAGCAGCTTGGCTGGGAGACGCCTGGATGGCTACACCTTC. It translates to CASSLAGRRLDGYTF.

The chain joins TRBV5-4 to TRBJ1-5; weak D call: TRBD1 (5 bases). This CDR3 contains 14 residues. V was trimmed by 4 bases and J by 0 bases, leaving 8 bases between them. Germline V gives CDR1 SGHNT, CDR2 YYREEE (reference sequence). The CDR3 is CASSPGGSNQPQHF. As DNA, the CDR3 is TGTGCCAGCAGCCCGGGGGGTAGCAATCAGCCCCAGCATTTT.

V gene TRBV7-2 combines with J gene TRBJ1-5; 8 nucleotides line up with TRBD1. Looked up from germline, CDR1 is SGHTA and CDR2 is FQGNSA. The CDR3 has 15 amino acids. J gave up 6 bases and V 5 bases, and 9 bases lay outside the gene matches. The CDR3 nucleotides are TGTGCCAGCAGCCCTGCGGACAGGGTGAGTCAGCCCCAGCATTTT. Translation gives CASSPADRVSQPQHF.

This clone appeared a few times. Here the CDR3 DNA reads TGTGCCAGTAGTTCAAGATCAGATACGCAGTATTTT. Translated: CASSSRSDTQYF. The chain carries TRBV19 and TRBJ2-3, with unresolved D. This CDR3 contains 12 residues. Germline-derived CDR1 and CDR2 are LNHDA and SQIVND (reference sequence). V lost 5 bases, J lost 4 bases, and 7 bases lay in between.

The gene calls are TRBV11-2 and TRBJ1-1, with 8 positions matching TRBD1. V was pared by 4 bases and J by 1 base, with 5 bases of the junction left unmatched. Germline CDR1 SGHAT, CDR2 FQNNGV. The CDR3 sequence is 15 residues long. The CDR3 reads CASSSWDRPNTEAFF. For the CDR3, the DNA is TGTGCCAGCAGCTCCTGGGACAGGCCGAACACTGAAGCTTTCTTT.

The rearrangement uses TRBV10-2 and TRBJ1-1; D uncertain. Germline-derived CDR1 and CDR2 are WSHSY and SAAADI. This CDR3 spans 14 amino acids. V was pared by 4 bases and J by 0 bases, with 9 bases between. The CDR3 region has the DNA TGCGCCAGCAGTGCAGTCAGTATGAACACTGAAGCTTTCTTT. Translated: CASSAVSMNTEAFF.